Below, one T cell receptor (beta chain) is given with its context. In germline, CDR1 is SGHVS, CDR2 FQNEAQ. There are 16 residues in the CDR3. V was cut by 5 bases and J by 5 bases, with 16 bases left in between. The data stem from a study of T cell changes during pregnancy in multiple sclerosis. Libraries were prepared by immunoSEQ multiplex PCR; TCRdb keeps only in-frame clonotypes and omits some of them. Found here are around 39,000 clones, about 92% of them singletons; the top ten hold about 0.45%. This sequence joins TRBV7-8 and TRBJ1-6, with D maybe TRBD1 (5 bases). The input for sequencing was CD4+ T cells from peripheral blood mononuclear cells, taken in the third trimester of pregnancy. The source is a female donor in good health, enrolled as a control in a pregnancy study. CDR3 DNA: TGTGCCAGCAGCCGGTTTGGGGCCACCAATAATTCACCCCTCCACTTT. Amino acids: CASSRFGATNNSPLHF. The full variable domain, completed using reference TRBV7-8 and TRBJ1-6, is GAGVSQSPRYKVAKRGQDVALRCDPISGHVSLFWYQQALGQGPEFLTYFQNEAQLDKSGLPSDRFFAERPEGSVSTLKIQRTQQEDSAVYLCASSRFGATNNSPLHFGNGTRLTVT.